The sequence of this TCR beta chain was determined in a study of T-cell memory formation after mild COVID-19 (dated by TCRdb to the early 2020s). With respect to the entire study: TCR sequence clusters from the two donors were found to be largely donor specific. In a couple of donors, T-cell clones that expanded and contracted after mild COVID-19 were tracked by sequencing TCRalpha and TCRbeta repertoires over time. Two young, previously healthy adult volunteers made up the cohort, one male and one female. The full study reports these points: Some responding clones were detected in pre-infection memory, which suggested that pre-existing cross-reactive memory T cells had joined the SARS-CoV-2 response. Contracting CD4+ clones turned up mainly in the CM and EM memory subsets, whereas EMRA was where CD8+ clones were enriched. Clones that contracted from day 15 to 85 showed balanced CD4/CD8 phenotypes, whereas a second wave of clones that expanded from day 15 to 37 leaned towards CD4+. SARS-CoV-2 specificity was not confirmed for the second-wave clones peaking on day 37. The study covered only a couple of mild cases, and larger cohorts including severe cases with pre-infection samples were considered necessary.

PBMCs were isolated by Ficoll-Paque density gradient centrifugation. Reads for this sample came from an Illumina NovaSeq 6000. Using 5'RACE with constant-segment primers, TCRalpha and TCRbeta cDNA libraries were constructed, with sample barcodes and unique molecular identifiers added in the process. RNA was extracted from every sample with Trizol reagent. Libraries were amplified in two PCR steps, with a second sample barcode and Illumina TruSeq adapters added in the second step. Sequencing of the libraries was done on an Illumina NovaSeq, producing 2 x 150 bp paired-end reads. The authors processed their data as follows. Reads were demultiplexed and collapsed into UMI-guided consensus sequences with migec v1.2.7. Using mixcr v2.1.11, UMI consensuses were aligned to TRA and TRB V and J templates and then assembled into clonotypes. Clonotypes were classified as expanded or contracted when called significant by both edgeR and NoisET, with noise models trained on biological replicates. For edgeR calls, the cutoffs were a false discovery rate-adjusted p below 0.01 and a log2 fold-change threshold of 1. PCA with hierarchical clustering of max-normalized trajectories of the 1000 most abundant clonotypes was used as exploratory dynamics analysis. Separately sequenced CD4+ and CD8+ repertoires were used to assign the CD4 or CD8 phenotype of responding clones. TCRdb itself trimmed the public reads at Q25 with fastp, ran MiXCR and retained productive beta chains. Each entry is one CDR3 protein sequence, shown with its most common DNA and genes. These V and J calls are TCRdb output, not the study's own analysis. Recorded for this sample are fewer than 250,000 distinct CDR3 sequences; over 9.5% of them occurred a single time. Clones ranked in the top ten supply 3% to 3.5% of the sample.

Germline trimming: 4 bases from V, 4 bases from J; junction bases outside gene matches: 7. CDR1 and CDR2 are read off the germline V gene as SGHRS and YFSETQ. The CDR3 spans 14 residues, from the cysteine through the phenylalanine. Only the CDR3 DNA stays, 42 bases, in frame from base 1. Concerning this clonotype: Its antigen remains unidentified. Base qualities are missing; no much larger clone stands one base away.

The sequence came from a man between 18 and 35 years old who had mild COVID-19 (a few samples of this study predate the infection). The sample titles of this study are shuffled in the database, so cell type and time point are left out; the donor was told from shared clones. Sequencing was carried out using PBMCs or a T cell subset sorted from them (not recorded which). The chain was built from TRBV5-1 and TRBJ1-1; TRBD1 lines up with 7 middle nucleotides. DNA sequence: TGCGCCAGCAGCACGGGAGGACAGGCCACTGAAGCTTTCTTT. Its protein is CASSTGGQATEAFF.